Described below is a single TCR beta chain sequence and its context. Using immunoSEQ multiplex PCR, the repertoire was profiled, and TCRdb retains in-frame clones only, with some absent. The sample holds some 37,000 clones; roughly 90% are singletons and the top ten take about 11%. This record comes from a study of T cell changes during pregnancy in multiple sclerosis. The material was CD8+ T cells from peripheral blood mononuclear cells, obtained in the third trimester of pregnancy. The sequence was collected from a female donor with multiple sclerosis, enrolled in a pregnancy study.

CDR3: CASSELGADYGYTF. The CDR3 nucleotides are TGTGCCAGCAGTGAATTAGGGGCTGACTATGGCTACACCTTC. The rearrangement links TRBV25-1 to TRBJ1-2, with a possible D match to TRBD1 (5 bases). Germline V gene data show CDR1 as MGHDK and CDR2 as SYGVNS. V was clipped by 1 base and J by 3 bases, with 9 bases between them. The CDR3 length is 14 residues.